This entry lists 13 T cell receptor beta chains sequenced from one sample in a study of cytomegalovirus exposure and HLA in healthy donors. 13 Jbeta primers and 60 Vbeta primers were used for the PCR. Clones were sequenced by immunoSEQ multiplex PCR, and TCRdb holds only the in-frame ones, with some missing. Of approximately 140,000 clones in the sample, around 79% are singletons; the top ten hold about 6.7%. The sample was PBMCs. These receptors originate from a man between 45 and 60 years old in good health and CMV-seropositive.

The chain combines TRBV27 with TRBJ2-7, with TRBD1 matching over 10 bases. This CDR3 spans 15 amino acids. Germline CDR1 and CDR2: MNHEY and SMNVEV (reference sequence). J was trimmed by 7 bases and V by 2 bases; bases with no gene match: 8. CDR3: CASSLTGTGAWEQYF. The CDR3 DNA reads TGTGCCAGCAGTTTAACCGGGACAGGGGCTTGGGAGCAGTACTTC.

The CDR3 DNA sequence: TGTGCCAGCTCACCACAAGGAGGGATAAGCTCTGGGGCCAACGTCCTGACTTTC. Protein product: CASSPQGGISSGANVLTF. The chain joins TRBV18 to TRBJ2-6; perhaps TRBD2 as D (6 bases). CDR3 length equals 18 residues. Looked up from germline, CDR1 is KGHSH and CDR2 is LQKENI. V shed 1 base and J shed 0 bases, with 13 bases lying between them.

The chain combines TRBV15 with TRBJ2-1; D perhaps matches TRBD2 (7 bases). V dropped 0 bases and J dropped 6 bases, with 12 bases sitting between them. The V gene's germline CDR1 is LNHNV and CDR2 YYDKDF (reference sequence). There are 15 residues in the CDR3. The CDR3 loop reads CATSRDLGGGNEQFF. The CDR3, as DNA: TGTGCCACCAGCAGAGATTTGGGAGGGGGCAATGAGCAGTTCTTC.

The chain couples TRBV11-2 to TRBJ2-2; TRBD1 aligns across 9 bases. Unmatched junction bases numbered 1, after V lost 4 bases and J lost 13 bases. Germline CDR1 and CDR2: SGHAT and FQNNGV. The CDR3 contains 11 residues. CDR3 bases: TGTGCCAGCAGCTCGGACAGGGGGCTGTTTTTT. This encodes CASSSDRGLFF.

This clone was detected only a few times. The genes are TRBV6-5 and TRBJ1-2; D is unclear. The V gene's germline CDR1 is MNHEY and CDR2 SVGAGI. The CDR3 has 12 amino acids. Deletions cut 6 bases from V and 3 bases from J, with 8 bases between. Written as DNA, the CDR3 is TGTGCCAGCAGCCAGGCTCACTATGGCTACACCTTC. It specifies CASSQAHYGYTF.

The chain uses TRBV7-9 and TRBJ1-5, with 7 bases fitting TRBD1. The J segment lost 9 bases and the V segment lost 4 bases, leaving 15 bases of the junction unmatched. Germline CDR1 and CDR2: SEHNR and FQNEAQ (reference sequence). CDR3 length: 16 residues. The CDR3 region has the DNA TGTGCCAGCAGCTCTACTACAGGGGTAGGGCTATGGCCCCAGCATTTT. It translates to CASSSTTGVGLWPQHF. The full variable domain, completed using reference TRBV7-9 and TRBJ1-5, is DTGVSQNPRHKITKRGQNVTFRCDPISEHNRLYWYRQTLGQGPEFLTYFQNEAQLEKSRLLSDRFSAERPKGSFSTLEIQRTEQGDSAMYLCASSSTTGVGLWPQHFGDGTRLSIL.

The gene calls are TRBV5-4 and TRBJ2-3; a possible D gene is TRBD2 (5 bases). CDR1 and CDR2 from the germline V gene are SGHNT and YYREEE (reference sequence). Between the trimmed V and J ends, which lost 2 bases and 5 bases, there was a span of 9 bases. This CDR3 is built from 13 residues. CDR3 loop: CASSLSAGDTQYF. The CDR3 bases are TGTGCCAGCAGCTTATCGGCGGGAGATACGCAGTATTTT.

In DNA, the CDR3 is TGCGCCAGCAGCTTTTTAGGGGATCCTGGCTACACCTTC. Translated: CASSFLGDPGYTF. The rearrangement uses TRBV5-1 and TRBJ1-2; D is perhaps TRBD1 (5 bases). The CDR3 is 13 amino acids. Per germline, CDR1 SGHRS and CDR2 YFSETQ. Trimming stripped 2 bases from V and 7 bases from J, with 12 bases between.

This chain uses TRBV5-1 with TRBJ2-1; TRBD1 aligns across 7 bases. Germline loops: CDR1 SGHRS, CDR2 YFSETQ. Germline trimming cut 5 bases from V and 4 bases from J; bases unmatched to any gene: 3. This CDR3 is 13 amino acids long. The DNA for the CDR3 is TGCGCCAGCAGTTGGGACAGTTACAATGAGCAGTTCTTC. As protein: CASSWDSYNEQFF.

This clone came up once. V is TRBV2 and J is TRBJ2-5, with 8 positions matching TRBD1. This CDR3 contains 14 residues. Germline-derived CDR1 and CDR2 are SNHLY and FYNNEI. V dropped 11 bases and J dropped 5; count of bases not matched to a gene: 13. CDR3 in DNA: TGTGCCTGGAAAGGACAGGGCAGGGGGGAGACCCAGTACTTC. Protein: CAWKGQGRGETQYF.

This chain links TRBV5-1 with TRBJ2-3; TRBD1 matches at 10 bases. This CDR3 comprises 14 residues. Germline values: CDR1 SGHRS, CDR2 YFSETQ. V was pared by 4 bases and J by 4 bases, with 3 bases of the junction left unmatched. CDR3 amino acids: CASSGDRGSDTQYF. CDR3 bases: TGCGCCAGCAGCGGGGACAGGGGTTCAGATACGCAGTATTTT.

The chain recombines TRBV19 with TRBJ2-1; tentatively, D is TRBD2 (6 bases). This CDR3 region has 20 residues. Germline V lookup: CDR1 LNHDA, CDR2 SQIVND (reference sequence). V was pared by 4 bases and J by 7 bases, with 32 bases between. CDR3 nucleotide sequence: TGTGCCAGTAGTACATCACGCTCAGCAGCGAGGTCTATGCGGGAAAATGAGCAGTTCTTC. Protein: CASSTSRSAARSMRENEQFF.

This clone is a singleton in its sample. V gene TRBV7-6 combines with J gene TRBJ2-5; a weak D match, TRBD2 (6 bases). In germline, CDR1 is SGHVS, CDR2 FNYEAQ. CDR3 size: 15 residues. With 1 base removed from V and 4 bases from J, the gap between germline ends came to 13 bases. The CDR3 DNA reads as TGTGCCAGCAGCTTAGAGGGCGGGCGGGGAGAGACCCAGTACTTC. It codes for CASSLEGGRGETQYF.